This T cell receptor beta chain was retrieved from a study of CD8 T cells in ankylosing spondylitis (dated by TCRdb to the late 2010s). Some background on the complete study: T cell receptor beta repertoires were profiled in healthy donors and ankylosing spondylitis patients so that disease-linked TCR variants could be found. The full study cohort was made up of about 25 ankylosing spondylitis patients and 108 healthy donors. Samples of peripheral blood were taken, and for ankylosing spondylitis patients, synovial fluid was collected as well.

This clonotype was found many times. Its antigen is unknown. No base-level quality is on record; no much larger clone is a single base apart. Study-wide conclusions, independent of this receptor: Some of the motif variants had been reported before in the synovial fluid and blood of reactive arthritis patients, a finding that suggests common disease-initiation mechanisms. In peripheral blood, the disease-linked clones were found at relatively low frequencies and had a CD8+ phenotype. A TCR beta motif of several highly homologous amino acid variants appeared characteristic of blood from ankylosing spondylitis patients. The disease-linked clones were reported to be significantly enriched in matched synovial fluid samples from ankylosing spondylitis patients.

The junction shows trimming of 4 bases on V and 2 bases on J, plus 9 bases between the germline ends. From its cysteine to its phenylalanine, the CDR3 spans 13 amino acids. Left in the record is the CDR3 DNA by itself, 39 bases read in frame from the first base. Via the germline V gene (reference sequence), CDR1 is SGHNT and CDR2 YYREEE. Sequenced on an Illumina HiSeq 2500. Quantitative 5'-RACE with molecular barcodes was used to prepare TCR beta libraries. The paper's data handling went like this. To identify disease-linked TCR variants, a new computational method was used, one built on a probabilistic model of VDJ rearrangement. Starting from the raw public reads, TCRdb applied fastp trimming at Q25, assembled clones with MiXCR and retained in-frame beta chains. Rows are combined by CDR3 protein, so each entry shows the most common genes and DNA. TCRdb's processing, not the study's, gives the V and J calls here. The sample records 500,000 to 650,000 distinct CDR3 sequences, about 5.2% of which are singletons. Under 4.5% of the sample lies in the top ten.

The chain couples TRBV5-4 to TRBJ2-5; the D gene identity is not certain. This receptor was identified in a male donor with ankylosing spondylitis. Sequences were obtained from blood, either unsorted or a sorted T cell fraction (not recorded which). Here is the DNA: TGTGCCAGCAGCCGTACCTCACAAGAGACCCAGTACTTC. Its product reads: CASSRTSQETQYF.